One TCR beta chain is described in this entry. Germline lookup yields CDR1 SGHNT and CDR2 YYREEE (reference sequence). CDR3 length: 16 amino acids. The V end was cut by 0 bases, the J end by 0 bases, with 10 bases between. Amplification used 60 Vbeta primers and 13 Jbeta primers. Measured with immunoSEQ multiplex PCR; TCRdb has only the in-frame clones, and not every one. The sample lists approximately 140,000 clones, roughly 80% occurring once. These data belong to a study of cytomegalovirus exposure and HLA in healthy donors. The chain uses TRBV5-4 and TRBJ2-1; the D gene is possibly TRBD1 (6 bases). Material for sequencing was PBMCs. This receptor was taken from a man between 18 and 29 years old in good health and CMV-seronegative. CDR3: CASSLDGTSSYNEQFF. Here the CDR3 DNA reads TGTGCCAGCAGCTTGGATGGGACAAGCTCCTACAATGAGCAGTTCTTC.